A single sample gave rise to the 32 T cell receptor beta chains below, sequenced in a study of shared clonotypes between healthy human individuals. Sequencing was performed with immunoSEQ multiplex PCR; in TCRdb, only in-frame clones are kept and a portion is missing. The repertoire includes about 510,000 clones, 60% to 80% of them detected once, and around an eighth sits in the top ten. Sequenced sample: PBMCs. The receptors were sampled from a woman aged 35 to 49 in good health. Some clones in this sample may be carry-over from other donors' samples.

The chain carries TRBV11-2 and TRBJ1-2, with D possibly TRBD1 on 5 matching bases. Trimming stripped 1 base from V and 7 bases from J, with 10 bases between. CDR1 SGHAT and CDR2 FQNNGV come from the germline V gene. There are 13 residues in the CDR3. CDR3 in DNA: TGTGCCAGCAGCTTAGCCGGGGCGGGTGGCTACACCTTC. It encodes CASSLAGAGGYTF.

This chain links TRBV5-4 with TRBJ2-2, with 8 bases fitting TRBD1. Looked up from germline, CDR1 is SGHNT and CDR2 is YYREEE (reference sequence). The V segment lost 4 bases and the J segment 5 bases; nucleotides outside the gene matches: 10. This CDR3 has 16 residues. The CDR3, as DNA: TGTGCCAGCAGCCGGCGGGTGACAGGGGTAACCGGGGAGCTGTTTTTT. As protein: CASSRRVTGVTGELFF.

This clone was picked up one time. The CDR3 DNA is TGTGCCAGCAGCCAAGAAACCGGGACAGGGGGCGGGAATGGCTACACCTTC. Translated: CASSQETGTGGGNGYTF. The V call is TRBV5-4, the J call TRBJ1-2, with 12 bases matching TRBD1. J was trimmed by 6 bases and V by 4 bases; bases with no gene match: 13. This CDR3 comprises 17 residues. Germline lookup yields CDR1 SGHNT and CDR2 YYREEE (reference sequence).

The V gene is TRBV2, the J gene TRBJ1-3; D remains ambiguous. CDR1 is SNHLY, CDR2 FYNNEI, per germline. The germline V and J ends were trimmed by 2 bases and 0 bases, with 5 bases remaining between them. CDR3 length equals 14 residues. DNA of the CDR3: TGTGCCAGCAGTGAACGGCACTCTGGAAACACCATATATTTT. Its translation: CASSERHSGNTIYF.

The chain joins TRBV11-2 to TRBJ1-2, with 9 bases aligning to TRBD1. The CDR3 is 13 amino acids. The J segment lost 5 bases and the V segment lost 5 bases, leaving 3 bases of the junction unmatched. CDR1 and CDR2 (germline): SGHAT, FQNNGV. The CDR3 sequence: CASSAGQGYGYTF. CDR3 bases: TGTGCCAGCAGCGCGGGACAGGGATATGGCTACACCTTC.

V is TRBV18 and J is TRBJ2-7; TRBD2 matches 7 bases. The V gene end was trimmed by 2 bases and the J gene end by 3 bases; junction bases not matched to a gene: 13. CDR1 KGHSH and CDR2 LQKENI come from the germline V gene. The CDR3 is made up of 17 amino acids. The CDR3 sequence is CASSPYPVGRELYEQYF. In nucleotides, the CDR3 is TGTGCCAGCTCACCATACCCCGTGGGGCGGGAGCTCTACGAGCAGTACTTC.

In its sample, this clone was seen a few times. The V and J genes are TRBV7-3 and TRBJ2-2, with D tentatively TRBD1 (5 bases). Trimming left V 0 bases short and J 5 bases short, with 13 bases between. CDR1 is SGHTA and CDR2 is FQGTGA in the germline V gene. The CDR3 runs 16 residues. In nucleotides, the CDR3 is TGTGCCAGCAGCTTAACGGCAGGGATTCAAACCGGGGAGCTGTTTTTT. Translation gives CASSLTAGIQTGELFF.

This clone was detected once. Compared with germline, one end of the junction differs, possibly owing to a read error. The gene calls are TRBV7-2 and TRBJ2-3, with unresolved D. Germline assignment: CDR1 SGHTA and CDR2 FQGNSA. This CDR3 region has 15 residues. Here the CDR3 DNA reads TGTGCCAGCAGCTTAGATGAGTGGAGCAGAGATACGCAGTATTTT. This codes for CASSLDEWSRDTQYF.

The chain couples TRBV7-2 to TRBJ1-2; TRBD1 might be the D (6 bases). The CDR3 is 14 amino acids. Trimming cost V 3 bases and J 8 bases, with 16 bases left between them. The germline gives CDR1 SGHTA, CDR2 FQGNSA. In nucleotides, the CDR3 is TGTGCCAGCAGCTTTAAGCCAGGGGTAGAGGGCTACACCTTC. Encoded protein: CASSFKPGVEGYTF. The full variable domain, rest sourced from reference TRBV7-2 and TRBJ1-2, is GAGVSQSPSNKVTEKGKDVELRCDPISGHTALYWYRQSLGQGLEFLIYFQGNSAPDKSGLPSDRFSAERTGGSVSTLTIQRTQQEDSAVYLCASSFKPGVEGYTFGSGTRLTVV.

The V gene is TRBV10-1, the J gene TRBJ1-1; 7 bases map to TRBD1. CDR1 WNHNN and CDR2 SYGVQD come from the germline V gene (reference sequence). V lost 6 bases to trimming and J lost 3 bases; unmatched junction nucleotides: 10. The CDR3 runs to 15 residues. The CDR3 DNA reads TGCGCCAGCAGGTCCGGGACAGTTGCCGACACTGAAGCTTTCTTT. Its protein product is CASRSGTVADTEAFF.

The rearrangement links TRBV18 to TRBJ1-1; D not resolved. The CDR3 sequence is 13 residues long. Germline V CDR1 and CDR2: KGHSH, LQKENI. Trimming left V 2 bases short and J 5 bases short, with 9 bases between. CDR3 protein: CASSPGTGTEAFF. The CDR3 nucleotides read TGTGCCAGCTCACCAGGCACCGGGACTGAAGCTTTCTTT.

About this clone: A read error may produce the germline difference seen at one junction end. The V and J genes are TRBV5-1 and TRBJ2-7; 7 bases align to TRBD1. The germline CDR1 and CDR2 sequences are SGHRS and YFSETQ. The CDR3 is 13 residues long. The DNA for the CDR3 is TGCGCCAGCAGTTTGGACAGGCTCAGAGAGCAGTACTTC. It is translated as CASSLDRLREQYF.

The chain recombines TRBV28 with TRBJ1-5; D may be TRBD1 (5 bases). The CDR3 has 16 amino acids. V gave up 7 bases and J gave up 1 base, with 17 bases separating them. The germline V gene encodes CDR1 MDHEN and CDR2 SYDVKM. The CDR3 loop is CASTQGGPLSNQPQHF. DNA of the CDR3: TGTGCCAGCACCCAGGGTGGGCCTCTCAGCAATCAGCCCCAGCATTTT.

The V call is TRBV6-1, the J call TRBJ1-1; 7 nucleotides match TRBD1. Germline CDR1 and CDR2: MNHNS and SASEGT. CDR3 length: 18 residues. Trimming at V came to 3 bases and at J to 0 bases, leaving 13 bases not matched to a gene. The CDR3 region is CASSEPGGAEGMNTEAFF. DNA of the CDR3: TGTGCCAGCAGTGAGCCAGGGGGGGCAGAAGGTATGAACACTGAAGCTTTCTTT.

The J gene is TRBJ2-6, the V gene TRBV27; D is undetermined. The germline V and J ends were trimmed by 4 bases and 0 bases, with 7 bases remaining between them. The CDR3 spans 15 residues. Per germline, CDR1 MNHEY and CDR2 SMNVEV (reference sequence). CDR3 sequence: CASSSLSSGANVLTF. DNA of the CDR3: TGTGCCAGCAGTTCGCTAAGCTCTGGGGCCAACGTCCTGACTTTC.

This clone showed up many times. The chain has TRBV29-1 and TRBJ1-1; D not certain. The germline V gene has CDR1 SQVTM and CDR2 ANQGSEA. The CDR3 is made up of 12 amino acids. The ends were cut back, 6 bases at V and 6 bases at J, with 14 bases in the middle. The DNA of the CDR3 is TGCAGCGTCGTGGTGCGGACGTCTGAAGCTTTCTTT. As protein: CSVVVRTSEAFF. The variable domain in full, with the rest retrieved from reference TRBV29-1 and TRBJ1-1, is SAVISQKPSRDICQRGTSLTIQCQVDSQVTMMFWYRQQPGQSLTLIATANQGSEATYESGFVIDKFPISRPNLTFSTLTVSNMSPEDSSIYLCSVVVRTSEAFFGQGTRLTVV.

The V and J genes are TRBV4-1 and TRBJ2-1; perhaps TRBD2 as D (6 bases). Germline V lookup: CDR1 MGHRA, CDR2 YSYEKL. V gave up 1 base and J gave up 2 bases, with 21 bases separating them. The CDR3 has 19 residues. The CDR3 DNA follows: TGCGCCAGCAGCCAAGGGACTGCAATTGGGGGGAGGACCTACAATGAGCAGTTCTTC. It yields the protein CASSQGTAIGGRTYNEQFF.

This chain connects TRBV7-9 to TRBJ2-5; possible D gene TRBD2, 6 bases. Germline CDR1 reads SEHNR; CDR2 reads FQNEAQ (reference sequence). V gave up 1 base and J gave up 5 bases, with 14 bases separating them. This CDR3 region has 15 residues. This CDR3 reads CASSLELAGRETQYF. As DNA, the CDR3 is TGTGCCAGCAGCTTAGAACTCGCAGGGAGGGAGACCCAGTACTTC.

The V and J genes are TRBV19 and TRBJ1-5, with a possible D match to TRBD1 (6 bases). This CDR3 has 14 residues. With 8 bases removed from V and 5 bases from J, the gap between germline ends came to 16 bases. CDR1 and CDR2 from the germline V gene are LNHDA and SQIVND (reference sequence). This CDR3 reads CASSRTAMDQPQHF. The CDR3 nucleotides are TGTGCCAGTTCCAGGACAGCAATGGATCAGCCCCAGCATTTT.

V gene TRBV28 combines with J gene TRBJ2-7; 11 bases align to TRBD2. Germline values: CDR1 MDHEN, CDR2 SYDVKM. This CDR3 is built from 16 residues. V gave up 1 base and J gave up 3 bases; unmatched junction bases: 5. The chain's CDR3 is CASSLSGLADFYEQYF. The CDR3 DNA reads TGTGCCAGCAGTTTATCGGGACTAGCGGATTTCTACGAGCAGTACTTC.

The V gene is TRBV18, the J gene TRBJ1-1; 12 bases line up with TRBD1. The CDR3 is 17 amino acids. Germline V gene sequence: CDR1 KGHSH, CDR2 LQKENI. Losses at the gene ends were 2 bases for V and 1 base for J; bases not matched to a gene: 5. The CDR3 is CASSPTGTGGPNTEAFF. CDR3 DNA sequence: TGTGCCAGCTCACCAACTGGGACAGGGGGCCCGAACACTGAAGCTTTCTTT. Combining the CDR3 with reference TRBV18 and TRBJ1-1 gives the whole variable domain NAGVMQNPRHLVRRRGQEARLRCSPMKGHSHVYWYRQLPEEGLKFMVYLQKENIIDESGMPKERFSAEFPKEGPSILRIQQVVRGDSAAYFCASSPTGTGGPNTEAFFGQGTRLTVV.

This clone was counted a few times. The CDR3 is CACVGGGNSGNTIYF. The CDR3 DNA reads TGTGCCTGCGTGGGGGGCGGGAACTCTGGAAACACCATATATTTT. This chain links TRBV28 with TRBJ1-3, with D perhaps TRBD1 (6 bases). This CDR3 is built from 15 residues. The germline V and J ends were trimmed by 11 bases and 0 bases, with 17 bases remaining between them. Germline lookup yields CDR1 MDHEN and CDR2 SYDVKM.

This chain uses TRBV23-1 with TRBJ2-5, with 9 bases identical to TRBD1. TRBV23-1 is an ORF, and what it does is uncertain. The CDR3 consists of 15 residues. J gave up 0 bases and V 8 bases, and 7 bases lay outside the gene matches. CDR3 sequence: CASGQQGAHQETQYF. As DNA, the CDR3 is TGCGCCAGCGGGCAACAGGGGGCCCACCAAGAGACCCAGTACTTC.

The rearrangement uses TRBV4-3 and TRBJ2-1, with 8 bases aligning to TRBD2. With 0 bases clipped from V and 3 bases from J, the junction kept 4 bases outside the gene matches. The CDR3 has 16 amino acids. The germline V gene encodes CDR1 LGHNA and CDR2 YSLEER. CDR3 coding DNA: TGCGCCAGCAGCCAAGATTTAGCGGGAAACTACAATGAGCAGTTCTTC. This sequence encodes CASSQDLAGNYNEQFF.

This clone was observed a single time. This chain links TRBV15 with TRBJ1-2; D ambiguous. Trimming stripped 0 bases from V and 7 bases from J, with 6 bases between. The CDR3 sequence is 12 residues long. Germline CDR1 LNHNV, CDR2 YYDKDF (reference sequence). The CDR3 is CATSRDSGGYTF. CDR3 coding DNA: TGTGCCACCAGCAGAGATTCCGGTGGCTACACCTTC.

The genes are TRBV6-1 and TRBJ2-5, with D perhaps assigned TRBD1 or TRBD2 (5 bases each). The V and J ends lost 4 bases and 5 bases respectively, with 14 bases between them. The CDR3 runs to 14 residues. Germline V lookup: CDR1 MNHNS, CDR2 SASEGT. The CDR3 here is CASSAPGRGETQYF. Written as DNA, the CDR3 is TGTGCCAGCAGTGCCCCGGGACGAGGGGAGACCCAGTACTTC.

V is TRBV7-9 and J is TRBJ2-3; 12 positions agree with TRBD2. CDR1 is SEHNR, CDR2 FQNEAQ, per germline (reference sequence). V lost 3 bases and J lost 6; bases outside the gene matches: 10. CDR3 length equals 17 residues. The DNA for the CDR3 is TGTGCCAGCAGCTTGACCCACACTAGCGGGAGGTGGGATACGCAGTATTTT. This gives the protein CASSLTHTSGRWDTQYF.

This chain uses TRBV28 with TRBJ1-2, with a tentative D call TRBD1 (6 bases). Germline CDR1 and CDR2: MDHEN and SYDVKM. CDR3 length: 14 residues. Trimming took 3 bases from V and 9 from J, leaving 17 bases between them. The CDR3 here is CASSFGTFMQSYTF. The CDR3 bases are TGTGCCAGCAGTTTTGGGACATTTATGCAGAGCTACACCTTC.

This rearrangement joins TRBV6-6 to TRBJ1-4; perhaps TRBD1 as D (5 bases). Germline V gives CDR1 MNHNY, CDR2 SVGAGI (reference sequence). V shed 0 bases and J shed 8 bases, with 13 bases lying between them. This CDR3 has 15 amino acids. For the CDR3, the DNA is TGTGCCAGCAGTTACTCTGGGGGGAAGAGAGAAAAACTGTTTTTT. This gives the protein CASSYSGGKREKLFF.

The chain couples TRBV4-2 to TRBJ1-4; D is unresolved. This CDR3 spans 17 amino acids. Per the germline V gene, CDR1 is LGHNA and CDR2 is YNFKEQ. The V end was cut by 1 base, the J end by 8 bases, with 20 bases between. The CDR3 protein is CASSQVELESLREKLFF. The CDR3 DNA is TGTGCCAGCAGCCAAGTAGAATTGGAGTCGCTCAGGGAAAAACTGTTTTTT.

This sequence joins TRBV5-6 and TRBJ1-1, with 7 nucleotides matching TRBD1. Unmatched junction bases numbered 10, after V lost 3 bases and J lost 11 bases. The CDR3 has 13 residues. Germline CDR1 is SGHDT and CDR2 is YYEEEE. In DNA, the CDR3 is TGTGCCAGCAGCTCCAGGGGGGGCCTTTTGGCTTTCTTT. This encodes CASSSRGGLLAFF.

In its sample, this clone was seen once. The rearrangement links TRBV28 to TRBJ1-5; unclear D gene. The CDR3 covers 15 residues. CDR1 is MDHEN, CDR2 SYDVKM, per germline. Trimming left V 2 bases short and J 6 bases short, with 14 bases between. CDR3: CASSLIPVEAQPQHF. CDR3 nucleotides: TGTGCCAGCAGTTTAATCCCGGTAGAGGCTCAGCCCCAGCATTTT.